This T cell receptor (beta chain) was sequenced in a study of metastatic and nonmetastatic thyroid tumors. Using MiXCR, TCRdb reanalyzed the PCR reads. The sample yields 25,000 to 35,000 clones, 20% to 25% seen once. The entire patient cohort was treatment-naive prior to thyroid surgery. The CDR3 has 14 amino acids. The V end was cut by 1 base, the J end by 6 bases, with 10 bases between. The germline V gene encodes CDR1 LGHNA and CDR2 YSLEER. By sample share, this clone is medium-sized. Source material: blood. The clonotype was recovered from a female donor with papillary thyroid cancer or a benign thyroid nodule (not recorded which). Some clones in this sample may be carry-over from other donors' samples. V and J are TRBV4-3 and TRBJ2-1; D not resolved. CDR3 in amino acids: CASSQGIATNEQFF. The CDR3 DNA is TGCGCCAGCAGCCAAGGGATAGCTACCAATGAGCAGTTCTTC.